This T cell receptor beta chain was recorded in a study of identical twins. Study-wide findings and caveats: The study drew conclusions from cross-sectional statistical analysis, not from following the same donors.

Trimming at V came to 3 bases and at J to 4 bases, leaving 8 bases not matched to a gene. The CDR3 loop spans 15 amino acids. There are many counts of this clonotype. The antigen is not known. Each CDR3 protein gets one entry after TCRdb re-called the 5' RACE reads with MiXCR. In the table there are around 340,000 distinct CDR3 sequences, around an eighth of which are singletons. This same sample was also taken into another study, of yellow fever vaccine responses in identical twins. From that paper: In identical twins, vaccine T cell responses appeared partly shared and partly individual.

The receptor was derived from a woman younger than 30 in good health. The chain is built from TRBV12-3 or TRBV12-4 and TRBJ1-1; 7 positions match TRBD1. The specimen sequenced was CD8+ T cells sorted from blood. CDR3 DNA: TGTGCCAGCAGTTTTGGACAGGATGGGGTCACTGAAGCTTTCTTT. As protein: CASSFGQDGVTEAFF.